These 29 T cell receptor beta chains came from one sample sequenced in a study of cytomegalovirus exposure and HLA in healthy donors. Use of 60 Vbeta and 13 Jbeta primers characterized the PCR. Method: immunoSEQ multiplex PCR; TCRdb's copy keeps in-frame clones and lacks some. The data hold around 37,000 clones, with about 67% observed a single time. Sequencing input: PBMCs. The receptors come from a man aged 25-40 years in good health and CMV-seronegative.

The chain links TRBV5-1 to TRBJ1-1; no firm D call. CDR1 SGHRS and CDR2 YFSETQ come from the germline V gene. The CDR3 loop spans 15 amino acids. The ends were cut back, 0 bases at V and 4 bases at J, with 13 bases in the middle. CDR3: CASSLASGAATEAFF. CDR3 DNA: TGCGCCAGCAGCTTGGCCTCCGGAGCGGCCACTGAAGCTTTCTTT.

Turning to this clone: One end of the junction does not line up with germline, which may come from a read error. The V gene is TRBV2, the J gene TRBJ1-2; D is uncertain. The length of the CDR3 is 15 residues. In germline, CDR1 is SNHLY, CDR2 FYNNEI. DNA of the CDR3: TGTGCCAGCTGTGAAACCTGGGAGTCCAGGAATGGCTACACCTTC. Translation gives CASCETWESRNGYTF.

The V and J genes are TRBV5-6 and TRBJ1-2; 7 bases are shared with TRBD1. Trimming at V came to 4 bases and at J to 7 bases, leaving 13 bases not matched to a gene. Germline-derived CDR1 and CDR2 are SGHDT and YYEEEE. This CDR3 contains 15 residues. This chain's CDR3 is CASSAYRGSLFGYTF. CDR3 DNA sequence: TGTGCCAGCAGCGCCTACAGGGGATCCTTATTTGGCTACACCTTC.

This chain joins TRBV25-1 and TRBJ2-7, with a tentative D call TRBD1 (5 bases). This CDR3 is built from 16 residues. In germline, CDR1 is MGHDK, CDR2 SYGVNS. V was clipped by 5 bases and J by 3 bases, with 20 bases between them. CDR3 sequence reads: CASSRRQCPPFYEQYF. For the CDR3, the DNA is TGTGCCAGCAGTCGCCGACAGTGTCCACCTTTCTACGAGCAGTACTTC.

The CDR3 DNA follows: TGTGCCAGCAGTGGGCCATTGGCGGCTAGCGGGAGGACAGATACGCAGTATTTT. It encodes CASSGPLAASGRTDTQYF. The chain uses TRBV2 and TRBJ2-3, with 11 bases fitting TRBD2. Germline V lookup: CDR1 SNHLY, CDR2 FYNNEI. After removal of 4 bases from V and 3 bases from J, the junction contained 12 bases not matched to a gene. The CDR3 length is 18 residues.

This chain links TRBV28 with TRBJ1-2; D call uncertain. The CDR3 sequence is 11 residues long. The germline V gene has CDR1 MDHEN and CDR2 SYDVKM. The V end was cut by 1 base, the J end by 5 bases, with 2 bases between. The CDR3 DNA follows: TGTGCCAGCAGTTTATCTTATGGCTACACCTTC. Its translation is CASSLSYGYTF.

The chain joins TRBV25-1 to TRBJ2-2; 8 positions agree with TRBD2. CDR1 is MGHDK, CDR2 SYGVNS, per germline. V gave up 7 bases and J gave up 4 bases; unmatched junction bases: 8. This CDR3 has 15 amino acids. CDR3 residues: CASNPGLDGTGELFF. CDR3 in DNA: TGTGCCAGCAATCCGGGACTAGATGGCACCGGGGAGCTGTTTTTT.

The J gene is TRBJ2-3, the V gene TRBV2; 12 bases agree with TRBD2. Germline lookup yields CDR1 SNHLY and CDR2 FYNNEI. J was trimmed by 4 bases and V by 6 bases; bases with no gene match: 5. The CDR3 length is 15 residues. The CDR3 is CASSTSGGSADTQYF. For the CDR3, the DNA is TGTGCCAGCAGCACTAGCGGGGGGTCCGCAGATACGCAGTATTTT.

The CDR3 DNA reads as TGCGCCAGCAGCTTGCAGGGTCGTGGCGCCGGGGAGCTGTTTTTT. This encodes CASSLQGRGAGELFF. This chain connects TRBV5-1 to TRBJ2-2; D is perhaps TRBD1 (5 bases). Deletions cut 1 base from V and 6 bases from J, with 13 bases between. The CDR3 consists of 15 residues. From germline, CDR1 is SGHRS and CDR2 YFSETQ.

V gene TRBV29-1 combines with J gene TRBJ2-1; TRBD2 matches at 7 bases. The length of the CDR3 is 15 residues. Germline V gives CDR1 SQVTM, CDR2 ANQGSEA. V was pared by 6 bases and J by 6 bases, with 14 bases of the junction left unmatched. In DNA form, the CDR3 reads TGCAGCGTCTTTTCCCCCACTAGCGTCTCCAATGAGCAGTTCTTC. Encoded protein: CSVFSPTSVSNEQFF.

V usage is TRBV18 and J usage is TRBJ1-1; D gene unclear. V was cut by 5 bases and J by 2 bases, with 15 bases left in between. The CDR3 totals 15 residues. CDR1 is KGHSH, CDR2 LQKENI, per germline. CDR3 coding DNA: TGTGCCAGCTCATTAGGTCTAGGAGGAAACACTGAAGCTTTCTTT. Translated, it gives CASSLGLGGNTEAFF.

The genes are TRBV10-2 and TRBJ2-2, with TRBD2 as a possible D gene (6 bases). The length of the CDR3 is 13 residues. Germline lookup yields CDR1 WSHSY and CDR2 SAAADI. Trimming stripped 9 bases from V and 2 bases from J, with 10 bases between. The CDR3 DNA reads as TGCGCCAGGGGGGACTCAAACACCGGGGAGCTGTTTTTT. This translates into CARGDSNTGELFF.

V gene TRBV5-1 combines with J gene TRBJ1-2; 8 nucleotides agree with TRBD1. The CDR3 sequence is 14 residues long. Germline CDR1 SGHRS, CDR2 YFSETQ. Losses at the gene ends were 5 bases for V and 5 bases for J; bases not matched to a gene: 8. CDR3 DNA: TGCGCCAGCAGTCCAGACAGGGGCGGGTATGGCTACACCTTC. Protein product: CASSPDRGGYGYTF. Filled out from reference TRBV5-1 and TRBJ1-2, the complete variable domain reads KAGVTQTPRYLIKTRGQQVTLSCSPISGHRSVSWYQQTPGQGLQFLFEYFSETQRNKGNFPGRFSGRQFSNSRSEMNVSTLELGDSALYLCASSPDRGGYGYTFGSGTRLTVV.

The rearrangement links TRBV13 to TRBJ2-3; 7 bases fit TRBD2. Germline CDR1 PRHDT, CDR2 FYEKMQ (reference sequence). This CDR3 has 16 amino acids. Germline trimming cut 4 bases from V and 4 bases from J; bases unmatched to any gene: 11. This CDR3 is CASSWGGLAVSDTQYF. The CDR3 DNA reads TGTGCCAGCAGCTGGGGAGGGCTAGCGGTATCAGATACGCAGTATTTT.

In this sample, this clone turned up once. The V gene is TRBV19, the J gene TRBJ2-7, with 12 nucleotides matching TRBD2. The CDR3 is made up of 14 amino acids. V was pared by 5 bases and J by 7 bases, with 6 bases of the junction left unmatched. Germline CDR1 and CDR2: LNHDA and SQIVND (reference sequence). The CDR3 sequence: CASSGVGTSGEQYF. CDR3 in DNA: TGTGCCAGTAGTGGTGTCGGGACTAGCGGGGAGCAGTACTTC.

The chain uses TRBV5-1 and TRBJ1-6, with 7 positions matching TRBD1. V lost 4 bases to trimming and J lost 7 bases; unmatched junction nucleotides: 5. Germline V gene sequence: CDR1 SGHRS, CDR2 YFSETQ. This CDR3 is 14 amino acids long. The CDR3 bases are TGCGCCAGCAGCCCCGGACAGGCCAATTCACCCCTCCACTTT. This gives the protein CASSPGQANSPLHF.

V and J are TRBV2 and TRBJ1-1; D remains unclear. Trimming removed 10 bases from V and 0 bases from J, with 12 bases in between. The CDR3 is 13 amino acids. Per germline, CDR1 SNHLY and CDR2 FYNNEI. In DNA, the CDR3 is TGTGCCACGGTGATTATCATGAACACTGAAGCTTTCTTT. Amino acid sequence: CATVIIMNTEAFF.

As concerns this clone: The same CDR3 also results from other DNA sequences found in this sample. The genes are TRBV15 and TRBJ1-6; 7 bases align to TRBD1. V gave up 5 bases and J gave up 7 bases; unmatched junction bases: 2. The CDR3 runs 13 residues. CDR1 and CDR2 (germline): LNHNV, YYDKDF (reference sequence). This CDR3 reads CATSRDSNSPLHF. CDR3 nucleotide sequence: TGTGCCACCAGCCGGGACAGCAATTCACCCCTCCACTTT.

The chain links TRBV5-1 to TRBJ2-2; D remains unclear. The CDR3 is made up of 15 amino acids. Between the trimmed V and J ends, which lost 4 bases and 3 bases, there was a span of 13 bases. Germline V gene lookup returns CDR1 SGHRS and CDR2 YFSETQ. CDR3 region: CASSQSSADTGELFF. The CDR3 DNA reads TGCGCCAGCAGCCAGAGCAGCGCCGACACCGGGGAGCTGTTTTTT.

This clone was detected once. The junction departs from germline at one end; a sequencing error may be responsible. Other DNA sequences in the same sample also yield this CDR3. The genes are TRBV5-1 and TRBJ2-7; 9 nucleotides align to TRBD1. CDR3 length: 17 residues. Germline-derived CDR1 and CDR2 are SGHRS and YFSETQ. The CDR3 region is CASSEAGTGYGSYEQYF. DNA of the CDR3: TGCGCTAGCAGCGAGGCTGGGACAGGGTACGGCTCCTACGAGCAGTACTTC.

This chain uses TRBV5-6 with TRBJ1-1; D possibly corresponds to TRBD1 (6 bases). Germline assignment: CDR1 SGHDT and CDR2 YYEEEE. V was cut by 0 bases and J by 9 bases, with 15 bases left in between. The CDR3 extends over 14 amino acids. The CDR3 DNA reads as TGTGCCAGCAGCTTGGTCATTACTGGGGACAAAGCTTTCTTT. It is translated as CASSLVITGDKAFF.

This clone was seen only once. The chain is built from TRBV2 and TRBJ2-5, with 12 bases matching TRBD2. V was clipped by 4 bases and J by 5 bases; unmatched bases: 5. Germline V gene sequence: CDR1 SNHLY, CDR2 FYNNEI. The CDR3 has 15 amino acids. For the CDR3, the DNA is TGTGCCAGCAGTGGACTAGCGGGAGTGGAGGAGACCCAGTACTTC. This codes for CASSGLAGVEETQYF. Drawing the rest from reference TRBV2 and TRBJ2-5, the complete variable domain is EPEVTQTPSHQVTQMGQEVILRCVPISNHLYFYWYRQILGQKVEFLVSFYNNEISEKSEIFDDQFSVERPDGSNFTLKIRSTKLEDSAMYFCASSGLAGVEETQYFGPGTRLLVL.

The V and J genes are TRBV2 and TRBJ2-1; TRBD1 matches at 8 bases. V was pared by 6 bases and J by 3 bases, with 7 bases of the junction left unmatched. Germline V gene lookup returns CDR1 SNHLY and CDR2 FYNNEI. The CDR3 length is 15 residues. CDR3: CASRKGGTGYNEQFF. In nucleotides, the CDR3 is TGTGCCAGCAGGAAAGGCGGGACAGGCTACAATGAGCAGTTCTTC.

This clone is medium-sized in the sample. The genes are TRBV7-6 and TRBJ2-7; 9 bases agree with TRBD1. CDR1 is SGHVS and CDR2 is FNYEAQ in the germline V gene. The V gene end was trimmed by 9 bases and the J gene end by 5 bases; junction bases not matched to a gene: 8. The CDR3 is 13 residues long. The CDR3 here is CARVHTGGDEQYF. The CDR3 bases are TGTGCCAGGGTTCACACAGGGGGCGACGAGCAGTACTTC.

The CDR3 region is CASSVSSEPNYGYTF. The CDR3 region has the DNA TGTGCCAGCAGCGTTAGCAGCGAGCCCAACTATGGCTACACCTTC. The chain joins TRBV9 to TRBJ1-2; D is unresolved. Per germline, CDR1 SGDLS and CDR2 YYNGEE. This CDR3 is 15 amino acids long. V lost 2 bases, J lost 2 bases, and 13 bases lay in between.

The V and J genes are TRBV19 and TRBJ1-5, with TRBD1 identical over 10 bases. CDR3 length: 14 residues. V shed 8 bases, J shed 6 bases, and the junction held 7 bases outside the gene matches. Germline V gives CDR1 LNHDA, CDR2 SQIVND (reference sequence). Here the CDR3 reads CASRQGAVGQPQHF. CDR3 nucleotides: TGTGCCAGTCGACAGGGGGCAGTCGGTCAGCCCCAGCATTTT.

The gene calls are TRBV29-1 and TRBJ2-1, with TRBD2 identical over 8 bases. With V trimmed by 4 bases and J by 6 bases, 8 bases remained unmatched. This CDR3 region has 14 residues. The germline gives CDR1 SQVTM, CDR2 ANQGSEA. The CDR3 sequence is CSVVRVAGTNEQFF. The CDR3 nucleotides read TGCAGCGTTGTCCGTGTAGCGGGGACCAATGAGCAGTTCTTC.

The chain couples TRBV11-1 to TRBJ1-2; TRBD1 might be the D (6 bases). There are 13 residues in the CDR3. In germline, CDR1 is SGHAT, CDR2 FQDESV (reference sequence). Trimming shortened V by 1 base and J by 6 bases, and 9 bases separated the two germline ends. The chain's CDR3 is CASSLDQGNGYTF. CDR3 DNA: TGTGCCAGCAGCTTAGACCAGGGGAATGGCTACACCTTC.

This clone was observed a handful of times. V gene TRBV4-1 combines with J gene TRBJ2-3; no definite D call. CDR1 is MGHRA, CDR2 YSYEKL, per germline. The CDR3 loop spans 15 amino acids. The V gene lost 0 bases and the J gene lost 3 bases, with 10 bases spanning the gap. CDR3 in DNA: TGCGCCAGCAGCCAAGATTCGTCTGTTACAGATACGCAGTATTTT. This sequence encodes CASSQDSSVTDTQYF.